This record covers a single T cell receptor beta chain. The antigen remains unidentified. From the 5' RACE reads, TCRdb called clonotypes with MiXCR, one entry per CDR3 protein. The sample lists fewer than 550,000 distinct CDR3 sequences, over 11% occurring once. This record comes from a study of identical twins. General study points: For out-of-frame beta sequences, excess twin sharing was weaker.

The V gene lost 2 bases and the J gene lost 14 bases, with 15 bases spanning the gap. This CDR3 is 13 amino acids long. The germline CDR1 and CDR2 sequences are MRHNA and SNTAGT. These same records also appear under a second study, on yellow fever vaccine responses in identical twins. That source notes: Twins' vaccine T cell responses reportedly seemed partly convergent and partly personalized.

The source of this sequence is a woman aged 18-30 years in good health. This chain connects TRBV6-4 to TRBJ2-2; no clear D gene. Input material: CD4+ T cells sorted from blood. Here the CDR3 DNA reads TGTGCCAGCAGTGACGACCTCGCGGAAGTACTGTTTTTT. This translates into CASSDDLAEVLFF.